This T cell receptor (beta chain) was observed in a study of cytomegalovirus exposure and HLA in healthy donors. Study-wide points: Per published reports, the classifier diagnosed cytomegalovirus status with high specificity and sensitivity.

This clone has just one count. Its antigen is not identified. With 60 Vbeta and 13 Jbeta primers, the PCR was carried out. Sequencing was performed with immunoSEQ multiplex PCR; in TCRdb, only in-frame clones are kept and a portion is missing. The data contain more than 150,000 clones, about 77% of them seen just once; the ten biggest clones take up 4.5% to 7.5%. This TCR came from a woman in her twenties or thirties in good health and CMV-seropositive. The sample comprised PBMCs.

This chain's CDR3 is CASSIALGEANTGELFF. The DNA of the CDR3 is TGTGCCAGTAGTATAGCGTTGGGGGAGGCGAACACCGGGGAGCTGTTTTTT. The gene calls are TRBV19 and TRBJ2-2; TRBD2 is a possible D gene (6 bases). V lost 1 base to trimming and J lost 0 bases, with 12 bases between them. The CDR3 consists of 17 residues. Germline V gene data show CDR1 as LNHDA and CDR2 as SQIVND (reference sequence).